This TCR beta chain was profiled in a study of shared clonotypes between healthy human individuals (dated by TCRdb to 2018 to 2020). Notes on the research overall: The cohort comprised a couple of women and three men aged 18 to 49 years. Per donor, three plates each were used for CD4 naive and CD4 memory, two for CD8 naive, and one for CD8 memory. To estimate repertoire size and how much clonotype sharing occurs between individuals, the study deeply sequenced the blood TCR repertoires of several healthy adults. To increase sequencing depth and limit assay-specific biases, different laboratories used diverse techniques to prepare libraries and sequence TCR repertoires. Leukapheresis yielded between about 0.85 and 9 billion PBMCs per donor.

To note about this clone: It has no known antigen specificity. It has no much larger one-base neighbor in the sample; base qualities were not kept.

The CDR3 holds 12 amino acids from the cysteine to the phenylalanine. Left in the record is the CDR3 DNA by itself, 36 bases read in frame from the first base. Via the germline V gene, CDR1 is SNHLY and CDR2 FYNNEI. The V end loses 1 base and the J end loses 0 bases, and a stretch of 0 bases separates them. TCR CDR3 regions were amplified from genomic DNA by multiplex PCR using the deep immunoSEQ assay. For each cell subset, the extracted genomic DNA was distributed evenly across all wells of several immunoSEQ 96-well plates, and each plate served as one replicate. For sorted subsets, 150 to 250 ng of genomic DNA, equivalent to roughly 33,000 T cell genomes, went into each replicate PCR. The purified libraries were quantified using a Qubit 3.0 fluorometer, sized with a Bioanalyzer 2100, and then quantified again using the KAPA Library Quantification kit. Every immunoSEQ 96-well plate was sequenced on a dedicated single-read 150-cycle Illumina NextSeq 550 flow cell. The paper's data handling went like this. Because the immunoSEQ output held only junctional sequences and lacked quality scores, the filtering could not match the filtering applied to full-length reads. Sequences were annotated with PyIR, a Python wrapper for IgBLAST v1.9, using IMGT germline references to assign V/J genes and CDR3. Reads with weak V/J assignments (E-value above 1e-6), missing CDR3, stop codons, out-of-frame junctions, or ambiguous translated residues were removed. A V3J clonotype was defined by an identical inferred V gene, J gene, and CDR3 amino acid sequence. The percentage overlap between two repertoires was calculated by dividing the number of shared unique clonotypes by the size of the smaller repertoire. Three approaches were used to assess repertoire richness: RTK rarefaction, the Chao1 estimator, and Recon v2.1 estimates of unobserved clonotypes. Generation probabilities for all TCRbeta clonotypes obtained by the gDNA method from a few donors were computed using OLGA. In TCRdb, the immuneACCESS table is reduced to in-frame sequences with V and J assigned. These tables do not hold every clone; where another copy was compared, an unresolved V gene accounts for under half, and the others remain unexplained. Clone size and the V and J calls come from that table; the DNA yielded D and trimming. The sample yields some 2,500,000 clones; over 85% were counted once. Of the sample, approximately 0.35% falls within the top ten clones.

Healthy HIV-negative adults with no recently reported acute infections or vaccinations were included as donors. All donors were Caucasian adults living in Nashville, Tennessee, USA. CD4+ T cells were enriched by magnetic negative selection, after which naive cells were positively selected on CD45RA and the negative fraction was taken as the memory subset. Blood was collected by leukapheresis, and PBMCs were isolated by Ficoll-Histopaque density gradient centrifugation and then cryopreserved in liquid nitrogen vapor phase. Purity and quantity of every magnetically sorted T cell population were checked by analytical flow cytometry. Each sorted fraction had its genomic DNA isolated and then quantified by UV absorbance on a Nanodrop 2000c. The study at large found these results: Sharing across several donors was observed for approximately 5% of naive CD4, under 4% of naive CD8, roughly 2.4% of memory CD4, and roughly 0.4% of memory CD8 clonotypes. Incomplete sequencing was indicated by rarefaction of sorted-subset datasets, despite the large sequencing depth. Naive subsets generally had larger estimated clonotype richness than memory subsets did. Because the study included only a small number of donors, the genetic and exposure-history diversity represented was limited. Pairwise subsampling indicated that sequencing depth was expected to affect the degree of clonotype sharing among donors. Higher generation probabilities were observed for clonotypes shared by all four sorted-subset donors than for non-shared clonotypes. Sampling was restricted to blood, and TCR repertoires in tissues likely differ from the TCR repertoires found in blood.

The clonotype was recovered from a young man in good health. Some clones in this sample may be carry-over from other donors' samples. The sample consisted of naive CD4+ T cells from PBMCs. The sample's cell subset or site, from its label and the paper: CD45RA+ positively selected. This receptor chain uses TRBV2 and TRBJ2-5; the D gene is unclear. The base sequence is TGTGCCAGCAGTGAAGACCAAGAGACCCAGTACTTC. This encodes CASSEDQETQYF.